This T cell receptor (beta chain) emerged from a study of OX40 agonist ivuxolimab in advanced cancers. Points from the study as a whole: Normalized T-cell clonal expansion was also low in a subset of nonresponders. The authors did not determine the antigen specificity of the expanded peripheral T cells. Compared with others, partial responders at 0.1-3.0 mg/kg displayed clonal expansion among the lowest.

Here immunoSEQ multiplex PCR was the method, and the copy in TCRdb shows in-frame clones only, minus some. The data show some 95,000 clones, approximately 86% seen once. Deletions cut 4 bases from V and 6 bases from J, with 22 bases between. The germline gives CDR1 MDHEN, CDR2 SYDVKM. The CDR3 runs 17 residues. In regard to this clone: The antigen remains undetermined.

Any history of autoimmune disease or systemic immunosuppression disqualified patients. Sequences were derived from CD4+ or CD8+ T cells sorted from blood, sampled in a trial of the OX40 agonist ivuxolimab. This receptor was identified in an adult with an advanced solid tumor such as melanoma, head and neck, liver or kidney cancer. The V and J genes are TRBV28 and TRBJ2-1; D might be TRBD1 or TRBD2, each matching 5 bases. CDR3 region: CASSSLIWGSQLNEQFF. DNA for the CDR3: TGTGCCAGCAGTTCCCTGATTTGGGGGTCACAACTCAATGAGCAGTTCTTC.